This TCR beta chain emerged from a study of shared clonotypes between healthy human individuals. The germline CDR1 and CDR2 sequences are MNHNS and SASEGT. V lost 10 bases to trimming and J lost 2 bases; unmatched junction nucleotides: 5. This CDR3 has 13 residues. Assay used: immunoSEQ multiplex PCR; TCRdb lists only in-frame clones, some missing. There are some 2 million clones in the sample; 85% to 95% occur only once, and approximately 0.13% lies in the top ten. The clonotype originates from a man aged 18-30 years in good health. Sequencing used naive CD4+ T cells sorted from blood. Subset specified: CD45RA+ positively selected. The chain couples TRBV6-1 to TRBJ1-5, with 7 nucleotides matching TRBD1. The CDR3 protein is CATDDRGNQPQHF. DNA of the CDR3: TGTGCCACCGACGACAGGGGCAATCAGCCCCAGCATTTT.